Listed below are T cell receptor beta chains from one sample, sequenced in a study of T cell repertoires in cytomegalovirus infection. For these TCRs, the target antigens are not known. TCRdb recomputed calls from the reads with MiXCR, one row per CDR3 protein. Of 300,000 to 400,000 distinct CDR3 sequences in the sample, roughly 25% were seen once. Specimen: cultured PBMCs, collected from culture after CMV antigen stimulation. Receptor source: a human donor in good health (CMV status not recorded). Some clones in this sample may be carry-over from other donors' samples. Each CDR3 is given with its conserved first and last residue. A D gene is named only where the DNA matches it firmly. Not every row has a clone size; where given, it reads once, few, many or a size class.

d_call | j_call | clone_size | v_call | cdr3_aa | cdr3_nt
TRBD2 | TRBJ2-3 | . | TRBV12-3/TRBV12-4 | CASSWLAGGDTQYF | TGTGCCAGCAGCTGGCTGGCGGGAGGGGATACGCAGTATTTT
. | TRBJ1-3 | many | TRBV6-2/TRBV6-3 | CASSYGEVLSGNTIYF | TGTGCCAGCAGTTACGGGGAAGTCCTCTCTGGAAACACCATATATTTT
TRBD2 | TRBJ2-2 | few | TRBV7-8 | CASSPRQFTSGAANTGELFF | TGTGCCAGCAGCCCGCGACAGTTTACTAGCGGGGCAGCGAACACCGGGGAGCTGTTTTTT
TRBD1 | TRBJ1-2 | . | TRBV5-1 | CASSSSENRGVKGYTF | TGCGCCAGCAGCTCATCTGAAAACAGGGGAGTCAAGGGCTACACCTTC
. | TRBJ1-2 | many | TRBV7-3 | CASSLRAGAGYTF | TGTGCCAGCAGCTTAAGAGCGGGGGCTGGCTACACCTTC
TRBD2 | TRBJ2-7 | many | TRBV6-1 | CASRRSGSTTYEQYF | TGTGCCAGCAGGAGGAGCGGGAGTACGACCTACGAGCAGTACTTC
. | TRBJ1-1 | few | TRBV5-6 | CASSHQGTEAFF | TGTGCCAGCAGCCACCAAGGGACTGAAGCTTTCTTT
. | TRBJ2-5 | . | TRBV6-2/TRBV6-3 | CASSYSIWDAHQETQYF | TGTGCCAGCAGTTACTCGATATGGGACGCCCACCAAGAGACCCAGTACTTC
TRBD2 | TRBJ2-5 | . | TRBV25-1 | CASSPQGAGGEETQYF | TGTGCCAGCAGCCCCCAAGGTGCGGGAGGAGAAGAGACCCAGTACTTC
. | TRBJ1-1 | many | TRBV7-2 | CASSLYMNTEAFF | TGTGCCAGCAGCTTGTATATGAACACTGAAGCTTTCTTT
. | TRBJ2-2 | . | TRBV27 | CASSFLAGELFF | TGTGCCAGCAGTTTCCTGGCCGGGGAGCTGTTTTTT
. | TRBJ1-6 | many | TRBV7-2 | CASSFSGGEGNSPLHF | TGTGCCAGCAGCTTCTCCGGCGGGGAGGGTAATTCACCCCTCCACTTT
TRBD1 | TRBJ1-2 | . | TRBV27 | CASSSTAGGFGYTF | TGTGCCAGCAGTTCTACCGCAGGGGGCTTTGGCTACACCTTC
. | TRBJ1-1 | . | TRBV12-3/TRBV12-4 | CASSRSQGPPREAFF | TGTGCCAGCAGCCGTAGCCAGGGGCCTCCCCGGGAAGCTTTCTTT
. | TRBJ1-2 | few | TRBV12-3/TRBV12-4 | CASTGRVQSYGYTF | TGTGCCAGCACCGGCCGGGTTCAGAGCTATGGCTACACCTTC
TRBD2 | TRBJ2-1 | many | TRBV7-3 | CASSSTSGSSEQFF | TGTGCCAGCAGCTCGACTAGCGGGAGCAGTGAGCAGTTCTTC
TRBD2 | TRBJ2-7 | . | TRBV7-8 | CASSLAPAGDYEQYF | TGTGCCAGCAGCTTAGCGCCAGCGGGAGACTACGAGCAGTACTTC
TRBD1 | TRBJ1-3 | . | TRBV20-1 | CSASTETGAGNTIYF | TGCAGTGCTAGTACCGAGACAGGGGCTGGAAACACCATATATTTT
. | TRBJ1-2 | . | TRBV6-2/TRBV6-3 | CASSYKRAGSSYGYTF | TGTGCCAGCAGTTACAAGAGGGCAGGGTCCAGCTATGGCTACACCTTC
TRBD2 | TRBJ2-1 | . | TRBV6-2/TRBV6-3 | CASSYRLAGGDYNEQFF | TGTGCCAGCAGTTATCGACTAGCGGGAGGAGATTACAATGAGCAGTTCTTC
TRBD1 | TRBJ2-7 | . | TRBV10-3 | CAISAGQDYEQYF | TGTGCCATCAGTGCCGGACAGGACTACGAGCAGTACTTC
TRBD1 | TRBJ1-2 | . | TRBV10-3 | CAISRGEGGEYGYTF | TGTGCCATCAGTCGAGGGGAAGGGGGCGAGTATGGCTACACCTTC
. | TRBJ2-3 | few | TRBV7-2 | CASSFGPDTQYF | TGTGCCAGCAGCTTCGGTCCAGATACGCAGTATTTT
. | TRBJ1-1 | . | TRBV15 | CATSRAVTEPTEAFF | TGTGCCACCAGCAGAGCTGTGACAGAACCTACTGAAGCTTTCTTT
. | TRBJ2-3 | many | TRBV7-2 | CASSAQRVPLWDTQYF | TGTGCCAGCAGCGCGCAGCGCGTCCCTCTTTGGGATACGCAGTATTTT
. | TRBJ2-4 | few | TRBV4-3 | CASSLPGRSKNIQYF | TGCGCCAGCAGCCTTCCCGGGAGATCCAAAAACATTCAGTACTTC
TRBD1 | TRBJ1-5 | . | TRBV6-8 | CASSRGQGLNQPQHF | TGTGCCAGCAGCCGGGGACAGGGGCTCAATCAGCCCCAGCATTTT
TRBD1 | TRBJ2-2 | few | TRBV20-1 | CSARAGQGNTGELFF | TGCAGTGCTAGAGCAGGACAGGGGAACACCGGGGAGCTGTTTTTT
. | TRBJ2-3 | few | TRBV12-5 | CASGLGQYSTDTQYF | TGTGCTAGTGGTTTGGGACAGTACTCTACAGATACGCAGTATTTT
. | TRBJ2-1 | few | TRBV20-1 | CSANRPINFYNEQFF | TGCAGTGCTAACCGTCCCATTAACTTCTACAATGAGCAGTTCTTC
TRBD1 | TRBJ1-2 | many | TRBV11-2 | CASSKNQGARDGYTF | TGTGCCAGCTCGAAAAATCAGGGGGCGCGAGATGGCTACACCTTC
TRBD2 | TRBJ2-5 | . | TRBV4-1 | CASSPLAGGLETQYF | TGCGCCAGCAGCCCTCTAGCGGGAGGGCTGGAGACCCAGTACTTC
TRBD2 | TRBJ2-5 | many | TRBV20-1 | CSARGVTSEETQYF | TGCAGTGCTCGGGGGGTAACCTCGGAGGAGACCCAGTACTTC
. | TRBJ1-2 | . | TRBV27 | CASSRDRTYGYTF | TGTGCCAGCAGCCGTGACAGGACCTATGGCTACACCTTC
. | TRBJ2-5 | few | TRBV7-8 | CASSQEQETQYF | TGTGCCAGCAGCCAGGAGCAAGAGACCCAGTACTTC
TRBD1 | TRBJ1-5 | . | TRBV7-2 | CASSLNRGGMGQPQHF | TGTGCCAGCAGCTTAAACAGGGGAGGGATGGGGCAGCCCCAGCATTTT
TRBD2 | TRBJ2-3 | . | TRBV7-9 | CASSLELASDTQYF | TGTGCCAGCAGCTTAGAACTAGCGTCCGATACGCAGTATTTT